This TCR beta chain was identified in a study of T-cell memory formation after mild COVID-19. Study information: There were largely donor-specific TCR clusters. Study results and limitations: CD4/CD8 balance held among clones contracting day 15 to 85, and later expanders leaned CD4+. Clones which contracted sat mainly in CM and EM if CD4+, and in EMRA if CD8+.

Points on this clonotype: No antigen is known for it.

cDNA libraries for TCR alpha and TCR beta, carrying sample barcodes and UMIs, came from 5'RACE with constant-segment primers. TCRdb analysed the 5' RACE reads with MiXCR anew, one entry per CDR3 protein. The profile shows around 200,000 distinct CDR3 sequences, 16% of them singletons. The material sequenced was PBMCs or a T cell subset sorted from them (not recorded which). This TCR came from an adult woman who had mild COVID-19 (a few samples of this study predate the infection). Cell type and time point are not known.

The DNA of the CDR3 is TGTGCCAGCAGCTCAGACAGGGCTTCCTACAATGAGCAGTTCTTC. Protein sequence: CASSSDRASYNEQFF. The genes are TRBV2 and TRBJ2-1; 7 positions agree with TRBD1. Per germline, CDR1 SNHLY and CDR2 FYNNEI. The CDR3 has 15 residues. V was pared by 6 bases and J by 1 base, with 6 bases of the junction left unmatched. Full variable domain (outside the CDR3, taken from reference TRBV2 and TRBJ2-1): EPEVTQTPSHQVTQMGQEVILRCVPISNHLYFYWYRQILGQKVEFLVSFYNNEISEKSEIFDDQFSVERPDGSNFTLKIRSTKLEDSAMYFCASSSDRASYNEQFFGPGTRLTVL.